This TCR beta chain was captured by sequencing in a study of CD8+ T cells in alopecia areata. Broader study findings: TCR sharing was clearer in mice than between patients, perhaps partly owing to patient HLA diversity.

Once RNA had been extracted, it was reverse transcribed into cDNA to act as the sequencing template. The assay was immunoSEQ multiplex PCR, and TCRdb's table has in-frame clones only and misses some. The table has around 100,000 clones, about three fifths seen once. Germline lookup yields CDR1 MNHEY and CDR2 SVGAGI. The trim removed 5 bases at V and 3 bases at J, leaving 5 bases unmatched. This CDR3 is built from 14 residues. A note on this clone: Its matching antigen is unknown.

The treatment here: oral pan-JAK inhibitor, 5-10 mg twice daily. The chain is built from TRBV6-5 and TRBJ2-7; 9 bases agree with TRBD1. The source is a human donor with alopecia areata. The material was CD8+ T cells sorted from blood, obtained at week 24, from a patient treated with tofacitinib. The CDR3: CASSPGTGNYEQYF. CDR3 DNA: TGTGCCAGCAGTCCCGGGACAGGGAACTACGAGCAGTACTTC.